The entry below gives a single T cell receptor beta chain sequence along with its context. Germline V CDR1 and CDR2: SGHVS, FQNEAQ. With V trimmed by 2 bases and J by 4 bases, 1 base remained unmatched. CDR3 length equals 13 residues. Measured with immunoSEQ multiplex PCR; TCRdb has only the in-frame clones, and not every one. The sample yields 70,000 to 75,000 clones, around 94% seen once. The data stem from a study of T cell changes during pregnancy in multiple sclerosis. The sequence came from a female donor in good health, enrolled as a control in a pregnancy study. The V call is TRBV7-8, the J call TRBJ1-1; 7 nucleotides align to TRBD1. This material consisted of peripheral blood, taken in the second trimester of pregnancy. CDR3 region: CASSLRQGTEAFF. Here the CDR3 DNA reads TGTGCCAGCAGCTTAAGACAGGGCACTGAAGCTTTCTTT.